This paragraph covers one TCR beta chain sequence. Its antigen is undetermined. The sample is drawn from a study of cytomegalovirus exposure and HLA in healthy donors. V dropped 5 bases and J dropped 0; count of bases not matched to a gene: 11. Looked up from germline, CDR1 is MGHRA and CDR2 is YSYEKL. The CDR3 spans 19 residues. With 60 Vbeta and 13 Jbeta primers, the PCR was carried out. Some clones are missing from TCRdb's copy, which holds only in-frame ones; the method was immunoSEQ multiplex PCR. This sample yields around 99,000 clones, of which around 77% are seen a single time; approximately 4.2% belongs to the top ten. Findings and limits, study-wide: In a later analysis, V- and J-gene trimming of beta chains associated with a DCLRE1C missense variant, replicated independently.

This clonotype originated in a male donor in good health and CMV-seronegative. The material sequenced was PBMCs. J is TRBJ2-6 and V is TRBV4-1; TRBD1 aligns across 9 bases. The CDR3: CASSKGQGTPNSGANVLTF. In nucleotides, the CDR3 is TGCGCCAGCAGCAAAGGACAGGGGACACCAAACTCTGGGGCCAACGTCCTGACTTTC.